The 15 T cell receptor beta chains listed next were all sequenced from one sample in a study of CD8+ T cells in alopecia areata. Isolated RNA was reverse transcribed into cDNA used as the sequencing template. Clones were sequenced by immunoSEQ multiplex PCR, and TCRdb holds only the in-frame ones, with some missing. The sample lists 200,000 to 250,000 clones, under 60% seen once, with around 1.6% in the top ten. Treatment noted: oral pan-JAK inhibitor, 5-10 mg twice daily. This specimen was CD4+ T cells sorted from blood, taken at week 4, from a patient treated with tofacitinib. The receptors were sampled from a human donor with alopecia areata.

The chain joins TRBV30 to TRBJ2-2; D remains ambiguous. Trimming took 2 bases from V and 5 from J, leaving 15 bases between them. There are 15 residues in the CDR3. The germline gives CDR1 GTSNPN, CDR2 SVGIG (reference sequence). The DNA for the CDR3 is TGTGCCTGGAGTTGGGATGGGCGCGGAACCGGGGAGCTGTTTTTT. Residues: CAWSWDGRGTGELFF.

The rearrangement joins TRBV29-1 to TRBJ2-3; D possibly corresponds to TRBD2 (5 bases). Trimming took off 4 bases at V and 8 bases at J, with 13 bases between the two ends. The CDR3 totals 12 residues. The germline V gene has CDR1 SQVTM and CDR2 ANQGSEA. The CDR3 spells CSVGREGPTQYF. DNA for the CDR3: TGCAGCGTTGGTCGGGAAGGGCCTACGCAGTATTTT.

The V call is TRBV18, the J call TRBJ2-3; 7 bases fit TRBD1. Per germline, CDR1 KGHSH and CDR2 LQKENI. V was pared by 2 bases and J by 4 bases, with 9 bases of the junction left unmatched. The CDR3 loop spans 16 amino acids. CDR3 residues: CASSPTVTGIADTQYF. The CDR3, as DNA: TGTGCCAGCTCACCAACGGTGACAGGGATCGCAGATACGCAGTATTTT.

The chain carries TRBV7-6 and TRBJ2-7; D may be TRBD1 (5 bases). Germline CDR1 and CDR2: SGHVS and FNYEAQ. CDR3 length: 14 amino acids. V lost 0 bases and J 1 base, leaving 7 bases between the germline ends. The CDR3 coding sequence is TGTGCCAGCAGCTTAGCCCCAGGGTCCTACGAGCAGTACTTC. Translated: CASSLAPGSYEQYF.

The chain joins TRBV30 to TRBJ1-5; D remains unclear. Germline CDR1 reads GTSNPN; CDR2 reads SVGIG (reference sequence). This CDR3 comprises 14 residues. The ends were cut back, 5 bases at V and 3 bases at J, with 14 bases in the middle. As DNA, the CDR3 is TGTGCCTGGCATAGGAGAGGGTCCAATCAGCCCCAGCATTTT. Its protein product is CAWHRRGSNQPQHF.

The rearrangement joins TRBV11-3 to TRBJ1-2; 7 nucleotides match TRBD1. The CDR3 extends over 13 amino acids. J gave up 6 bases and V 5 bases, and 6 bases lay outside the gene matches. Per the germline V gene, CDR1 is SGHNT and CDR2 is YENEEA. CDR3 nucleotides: TGTGCCAGCAGCCTTCACGGGACAGATGGCTACACCTTC. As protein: CASSLHGTDGYTF.

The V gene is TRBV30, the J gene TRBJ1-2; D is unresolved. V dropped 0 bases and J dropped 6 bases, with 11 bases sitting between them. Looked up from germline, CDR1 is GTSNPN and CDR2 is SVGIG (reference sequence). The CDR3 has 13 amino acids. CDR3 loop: CAWSVQDRDGYTF. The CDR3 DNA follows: TGTGCCTGGAGTGTACAAGATCGGGATGGCTACACCTTC.

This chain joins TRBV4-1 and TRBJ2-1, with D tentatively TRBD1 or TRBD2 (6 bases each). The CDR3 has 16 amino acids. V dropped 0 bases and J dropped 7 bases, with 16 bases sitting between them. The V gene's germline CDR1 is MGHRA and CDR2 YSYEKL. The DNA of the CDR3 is TGCGCCAGCAGCCAAGATGTGGGGGGCCTAGGGAATGAGCAGTTCTTC. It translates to CASSQDVGGLGNEQFF.

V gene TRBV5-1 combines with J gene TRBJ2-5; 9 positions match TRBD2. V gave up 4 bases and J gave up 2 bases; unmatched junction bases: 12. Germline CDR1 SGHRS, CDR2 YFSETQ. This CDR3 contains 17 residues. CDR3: CASSPGLANIKQETQYF. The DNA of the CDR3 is TGCGCCAGCAGCCCGGGACTAGCAAATATAAAACAAGAGACCCAGTACTTC.

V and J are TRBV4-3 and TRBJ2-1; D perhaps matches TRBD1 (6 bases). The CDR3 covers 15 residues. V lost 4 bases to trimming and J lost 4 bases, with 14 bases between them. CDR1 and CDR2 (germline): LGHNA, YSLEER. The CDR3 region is CASSPRRGSYNEQFF. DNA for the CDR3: TGCGCCAGCAGCCCCCGTAGGGGGAGTTACAATGAGCAGTTCTTC.

The CDR3 loop is CASRPVSYNEQFF. The CDR3 region has the DNA TGCGCCAGCAGACCAGTCTCCTACAATGAGCAGTTCTTC. This chain uses TRBV5-1 with TRBJ2-1; D is unclear. The CDR3 has 13 amino acids. Trimming stripped 5 bases from V and 0 bases from J, with 6 bases between. Germline assignment: CDR1 SGHRS and CDR2 YFSETQ.

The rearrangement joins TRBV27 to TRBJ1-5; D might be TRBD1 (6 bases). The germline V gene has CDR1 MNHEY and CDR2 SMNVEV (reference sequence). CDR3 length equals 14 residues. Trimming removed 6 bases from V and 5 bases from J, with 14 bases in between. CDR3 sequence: CASRRGGGHQPQHF. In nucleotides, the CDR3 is TGTGCCAGCAGGCGAGGTGGGGGGCATCAGCCCCAGCATTTT.

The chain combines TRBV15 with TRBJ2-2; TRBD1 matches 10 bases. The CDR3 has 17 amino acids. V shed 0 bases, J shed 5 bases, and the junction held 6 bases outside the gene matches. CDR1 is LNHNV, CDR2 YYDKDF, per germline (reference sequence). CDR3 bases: TGTGCCACCAGCAGAGATCCGACAGGGGGCAGGACCGGGGAGCTGTTTTTT. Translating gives CATSRDPTGGRTGELFF.

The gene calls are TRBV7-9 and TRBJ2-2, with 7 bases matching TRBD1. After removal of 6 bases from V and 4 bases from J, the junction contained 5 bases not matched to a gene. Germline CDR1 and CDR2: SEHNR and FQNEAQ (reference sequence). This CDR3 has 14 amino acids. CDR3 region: CASRNEGATGELFF. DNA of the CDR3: TGTGCCAGCAGGAACGAGGGGGCCACCGGGGAGCTGTTTTTT.

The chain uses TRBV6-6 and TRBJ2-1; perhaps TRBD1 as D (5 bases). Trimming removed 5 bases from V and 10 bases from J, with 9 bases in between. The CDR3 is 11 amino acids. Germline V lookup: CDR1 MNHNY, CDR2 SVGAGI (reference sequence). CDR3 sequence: CASSPRQEQFF. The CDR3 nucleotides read TGTGCCAGCAGTCCTCGACAGGAGCAGTTCTTC.